This T cell receptor beta chain was captured by sequencing in a study of cytomegalovirus exposure and HLA in healthy donors. Findings of the study overall: Later work associated over 15,000 TCR beta sequences with HLA alleles at 0.05 false discovery rate. A few of the chains that were CMV-associated were confirmed in vitro to be specific for CMV antigens. More clonal expansion characterized HLA-associated TCR beta chains than equally common others in a later analysis.

Germline V lookup: CDR1 MNHEY, CDR2 SMNVEV (reference sequence). The CDR3 sequence is 14 residues long. After removal of 7 bases from V and 0 bases from J, the junction contained 3 bases not matched to a gene. The PCR used 60 Vbeta and 13 Jbeta primers. Using immunoSEQ multiplex PCR, the repertoire was profiled, and TCRdb retains in-frame clones only, with some absent. The sample has around 210,000 clones; around 80% are singletons. Note on this clone: Antigen specificity is unknown.

The sequenced sample was PBMCs. The origin of this receptor is a boy between 10 and 17 years old in good health and CMV-seronegative. V and J are TRBV27 and TRBJ2-3; 8 bases are shared with TRBD1. The CDR3 here is CASTTGGSTDTQYF. CDR3 coding DNA: TGTGCCAGCACCACAGGGGGGAGCACAGATACGCAGTATTTT.